The 20 T cell receptor beta chains below were found in one sample sequenced in a study of cytomegalovirus exposure and HLA in healthy donors. PCR primers comprised 60 Vbeta and 13 Jbeta primers. Sequencing used immunoSEQ multiplex PCR; TCRdb keeps in-frame clones, though not all of them. Its table records over 120,000 clones. Sequences were obtained from PBMCs. The receptor set was obtained from a male donor in good health and CMV-seronegative.

The chain combines TRBV9 with TRBJ2-2, with TRBD1 matching 7 bases. The V gene end was trimmed by 0 bases and the J gene end by 1 base; junction bases not matched to a gene: 9. CDR1 and CDR2 (germline): SGDLS, YYNGEE. The CDR3 contains 18 residues. For the CDR3, the DNA is TGTGCCAGCAGCGTAGGAGAGGGGGCCATACAGAACACCGGGGAGCTGTTTTTT. Amino acids: CASSVGEGAIQNTGELFF.

The J gene is TRBJ2-7, the V gene TRBV19; perhaps TRBD1 as D (5 bases). Germline-derived CDR1 and CDR2 are LNHDA and SQIVND (reference sequence). Deletions cut 0 bases from V and 1 base from J, with 13 bases between. The CDR3 has 16 amino acids. CDR3 sequence (DNA): TGTGCCAGTAGTATAGACGGACACAGTCTTTCCTACGAGCAGTACTTC. Translating gives CASSIDGHSLSYEQYF. The full variable domain, with the rest looked up from reference TRBV19 and TRBJ2-7, is DGGITQSPKYLFRKEGQNVTLSCEQNLNHDAMYWYRQDPGQGLRLIYYSQIVNDFQKGDIAEGYSVSREKKESFPLTVTSAQKNPTAFYLCASSIDGHSLSYEQYFGPGTRLTVT.

The chain recombines TRBV9 with TRBJ2-1; D is unresolved. The germline CDR1 and CDR2 sequences are SGDLS and YYNGEE. This CDR3 has 18 residues. The V gene lost 4 bases and the J gene lost 1 base, with 21 bases spanning the gap. This CDR3 reads CASSPALDQLRSYNEQFF. CDR3 nucleotides: TGTGCCAGCAGCCCCGCCCTAGATCAGCTGCGATCCTACAATGAGCAGTTCTTC.

This rearrangement joins TRBV7-8 to TRBJ2-7, with 8 bases matching TRBD2. J gave up 4 bases and V 1 base, and 9 bases lay outside the gene matches. Germline values: CDR1 SGHVS, CDR2 FQNEAQ. The CDR3 loop spans 16 amino acids. In DNA, the CDR3 is TGTGCCAGCAGCTTAGGAGGGAGTAGCGGGACGTACGAGCAGTACTTC. Translated: CASSLGGSSGTYEQYF.

Here the CDR3 DNA reads TGTGCCAGCAGCCCAGTCGAGGGGGACGCGAAAGGCTACACCTTC. Its translation is CASSPVEGDAKGYTF. The genes are TRBV5-6 and TRBJ1-2; possible D gene TRBD1, 6 bases. The germline CDR1 and CDR2 sequences are SGHDT and YYEEEE. This CDR3 has 15 amino acids. Trimming took 4 bases from V and 8 from J, leaving 21 bases between them.

This chain uses TRBV5-1 with TRBJ2-7, with 11 bases fitting TRBD2. V shed 4 bases, J shed 1 base, and the junction held 7 bases outside the gene matches. The CDR3 loop spans 16 amino acids. Germline CDR1 and CDR2: SGHRS and YFSETQ. In nucleotides, the CDR3 is TGCGCCAGCAGCCGCATGACTAGCGGGGTTTCCTACGAGCAGTACTTC. As protein: CASSRMTSGVSYEQYF.

The chain couples TRBV7-8 to TRBJ1-1; D remains unclear. V shed 4 bases and J shed 0 bases, with 12 bases lying between them. There are 15 residues in the CDR3. Per germline, CDR1 SGHVS and CDR2 FQNEAQ. Written as DNA, the CDR3 is TGTGCCAGCAGCTCTTTAGTCGGGGTGAACACTGAAGCTTTCTTT. As protein: CASSSLVGVNTEAFF.

CDR3 nucleotides: TGTGCCAGCAGTTACTCAGGAACAGGGGGTGAAGCTTTCTTT. It yields the protein CASSYSGTGGEAFF. The J gene is TRBJ1-1, the V gene TRBV6-6; TRBD1 aligns across 8 bases. The CDR3 loop spans 14 amino acids. V shed 0 bases and J 7 bases; nucleotides not matched to a gene: 4. CDR1 MNHNY and CDR2 SVGAGI come from the germline V gene (reference sequence).

The chain uses TRBV7-2 and TRBJ2-5, with D maybe TRBD1 (6 bases). The V gene lost 2 bases and the J gene lost 5 bases, with 15 bases spanning the gap. CDR3 length: 15 residues. CDR1 is SGHTA and CDR2 is FQGNSA in the germline V gene. CDR3 sequence (DNA): TGTGCCAGCAGCTTAAGCAGGGGAGAGTGGGAGACCCAGTACTTC. Its translation is CASSLSRGEWETQYF. The full variable domain, with the rest looked up from reference TRBV7-2 and TRBJ2-5, is GAGVSQSPSNKVTEKGKDVELRCDPISGHTALYWYRQSLGQGLEFLIYFQGNSAPDKSGLPSDRFSAERTGGSVSTLTIQRTQQEDSAVYLCASSLSRGEWETQYFGPGTRLLVL.

The chain links TRBV18 to TRBJ1-4, with TRBD1 as a possible D gene (5 bases). This CDR3 has 15 residues. Trimming stripped 1 base from V and 5 bases from J, with 11 bases between. Germline V gene lookup returns CDR1 KGHSH and CDR2 LQKENI. CDR3 loop: CASSPLLGGNEKLFF. CDR3 DNA: TGTGCCAGCTCACCACTTCTGGGGGGGAATGAAAAACTGTTTTTT. Drawing the rest from reference TRBV18 and TRBJ1-4, the complete variable domain is NAGVMQNPRHLVRRRGQEARLRCSPMKGHSHVYWYRQLPEEGLKFMVYLQKENIIDESGMPKERFSAEFPKEGPSILRIQQVVRGDSAAYFCASSPLLGGNEKLFFGSGTQLSVL.

This chain connects TRBV5-4 to TRBJ2-1, with TRBD2 as a possible D gene (5 bases). The length of the CDR3 is 14 residues. V was trimmed by 0 bases and J by 4 bases, leaving 8 bases between them. The germline V gene has CDR1 SGHNT and CDR2 YYREEE (reference sequence). The CDR3 nucleotides read TGTGCCAGCAGCTTGGCCGGGGTATACAATGAGCAGTTCTTC. Amino acid sequence: CASSLAGVYNEQFF.

The chain recombines TRBV2 with TRBJ1-3; no clear D gene. The CDR3 is 15 amino acids. CDR1 SNHLY and CDR2 FYNNEI come from the germline V gene. V was shortened by 1 base and J by 0 bases, with 7 bases between the two germline ends. The DNA for the CDR3 is TGTGCCAGCAGTGAAGACTTCAACTCTGGAAACACCATATATTTT. Translated: CASSEDFNSGNTIYF.

The rearrangement uses TRBV20-1 and TRBJ2-1; D call uncertain. This CDR3 is 10 amino acids long. The V end was cut by 3 bases, the J end by 7 bases, with 4 bases between. Germline V gene sequence: CDR1 DFQATT, CDR2 SNEGSKA (reference sequence). For the CDR3, the DNA is TGCAGTGCTAGGACTAATGAGCAGTTCTTC. Its translation: CSARTNEQFF.

The chain joins TRBV9 to TRBJ2-2; 7 nucleotides agree with TRBD2. With 0 bases clipped from V and 4 bases from J, the junction kept 3 bases outside the gene matches. Germline CDR1 SGDLS, CDR2 YYNGEE. The CDR3 loop spans 15 amino acids. As DNA, the CDR3 is TGTGCCAGCAGCGTAGACGGCGGGGGCACCGGGGAGCTGTTTTTT. This codes for CASSVDGGGTGELFF.

V gene TRBV7-2 combines with J gene TRBJ2-7, with D possibly being TRBD2 (6 bases). Trimming took off 3 bases at V and 5 bases at J, with 17 bases between the two ends. CDR3 size: 15 residues. Germline CDR1 SGHTA, CDR2 FQGNSA. CDR3 bases: TGTGCCAGCAGCTTGATCCCCGGGAGATCTGACGAGCAGTACTTC. It yields the protein CASSLIPGRSDEQYF.

The chain uses TRBV7-3 and TRBJ2-3, with TRBD2 matching over 7 bases. Germline loops: CDR1 SGHTA, CDR2 FQGTGA. With 1 base clipped from V and 1 base from J, the junction kept 5 bases outside the gene matches. This CDR3 has 16 amino acids. The CDR3 DNA is TGTGCCAGCAGCTTAATGTCGGGGGGAGGCACAGATACGCAGTATTTT. Encoded protein: CASSLMSGGGTDTQYF.

The V call is TRBV28, the J call TRBJ2-7; 8 positions agree with TRBD1. This CDR3 region has 13 residues. The germline gives CDR1 MDHEN, CDR2 SYDVKM. V lost 8 bases, J lost 5 bases, and 8 bases stayed unmatched. CDR3 nucleotides: TGTGCCAGCCGGGAACAGGGGGAGGACGAGCAGTACTTC. This codes for CASREQGEDEQYF. The whole variable domain, filled in from reference TRBV28 and TRBJ2-7, reads DVKVTQSSRYLVKRTGEKVFLECVQDMDHENMFWYRQDPGLGLRLIYFSYDVKMKEKGDIPEGYSVSREKKERFSLILESASTNQTSMYLCASREQGEDEQYFGPGTRLTVT.

Here the CDR3 DNA reads TGTGCCAGCAGCCTGGACAGGAACACTGAAGCTTTCTTT. It encodes CASSLDRNTEAFF. The J gene is TRBJ1-1, the V gene TRBV11-3, with D perhaps matching TRBD1 (6 bases). The germline V gene encodes CDR1 SGHNT and CDR2 YENEEA. Trimming pared 5 bases from V and 1 base from J, leaving 8 bases between. CDR3 length equals 13 residues.

The CDR3 bases are TGTGCCGGTTCGACTAGAGGGAGTAGTGAGCAGTTCTTC. Translation gives CAGSTRGSSEQFF. This rearrangement joins TRBV6-1 to TRBJ2-1, with D possibly being TRBD2 (6 bases). The CDR3 length is 13 residues. The V end lost 11 bases, the J end lost 9 bases, and 20 bases lay between the germline ends. Germline V gene lookup returns CDR1 MNHNS and CDR2 SASEGT.

The chain uses TRBV10-2 and TRBJ1-6; D perhaps matches TRBD1 (6 bases). CDR3 length equals 12 residues. The germline CDR1 and CDR2 sequences are WSHSY and SAAADI. V was shortened by 7 bases and J by 13 bases, with 14 bases between the two germline ends. CDR3 sequence: CASTEGGVPLHF. The CDR3 coding sequence is TGCGCCAGCACCGAGGGGGGGGTTCCCCTCCACTTT.